The rows below give T cell receptor beta chains drawn from one sample of a study of blood T cell repertoires in COVID-19. Generated by immunoSEQ multiplex PCR, the TCRdb table keeps only in-frame clones and is missing some. The sample holds roughly 100,000 clones; 84% are singletons and the top ten take 9.9%. Sequenced: peripheral blood. These TCRs come from a man aged 40-55 years with active or convalescent COVID-19. Each CDR3 is given with its conserved first and last residue. A D gene is named only where the DNA matches it firmly. Size values are once, few and many counts, or a class for expanded clones, and some rows have none.

>NA|TRBJ2-1|NA|TRBV27
CASSLRPGEYNEQFF
TGTGCCAGCAGTTTGCGACCGGGGGAGTACAATGAGCAGTTCTTC
>TRBD2|TRBJ2-5|NA|TRBV7-3
CASSSSGLAGGGETQYF
TGTGCCAGCAGCTCGTCGGGACTAGCGGGGGGAGGAGAGACCCAGTACTTC
>TRBD1|TRBJ1-2|NA|TRBV4-1
CASSRGGTETNYGYTF
TGCGCCAGCAGCCGGGGCGGGACAGAAACTAACTATGGCTACACCTTC
>NA|TRBJ1-2|NA|TRBV24-1
CATSVENFSGYTF
TGTGCCACCAGTGTTGAAAACTTTAGCGGCTACACCTTC
>TRBD1|TRBJ1-2|NA|TRBV6-5
CASSYSAGTEYGYTF
TGTGCCAGCAGTTACTCGGCGGGGACAGAATATGGCTACACCTTC
>NA|TRBJ1-5|NA|TRBV6-6
CASTRGGYSNQPQHF
TGTGCCAGCACCCGCGGGGGGTATAGCAATCAGCCCCAGCATTTT
>NA|TRBJ2-1|NA|TRBV11-3
CASSLAAEYNEQFF
TGTGCCAGCAGCTTAGCAGCGGAGTACAATGAGCAGTTCTTC
>NA|TRBJ2-1|NA|TRBV2
CASSGGRGTYNEQFF
TGTGCCAGCAGTGGTGGTCGGGGGACCTACAATGAGCAGTTCTTC
>NA|TRBJ2-7|NA|TRBV27
CASSPQGGYYEQYF
TGTGCCAGCAGTCCACAGGGAGGGTACTACGAGCAGTACTTC
>NA|TRBJ1-2|once|TRBV7-9
CASSRAGGDYGYTF
TGTGCCAGCAGCCGTGCTGGGGGGGACTATGGCTACACCTTC
>NA|TRBJ2-7|NA|TRBV9
CASSVDGDSYEQYF
TGTGCCAGCAGCGTAGACGGGGATTCCTACGAGCAGTACTTC
>TRBD1|TRBJ2-2|NA|TRBV14
CASSRQGTGELFF
TGTGCCAGCAGTCGACAGGGCACCGGGGAGCTGTTTTTT
>NA|TRBJ1-2|NA|TRBV6-6
CASRLRDGYTF
TGTGCCAGCAGGTTACGAGATGGCTACACCTTC
>NA|TRBJ2-2|NA|TRBV30
CAWSPGLLRGELFF
TGTGCCTGGAGTCCGGGACTCCTTCGGGGGGAGCTGTTTTTT
>TRBD1|TRBJ1-4|NA|TRBV14
CASSPRTGGGEKLFF
TGTGCCAGCAGTCCCCGGACAGGGGGAGGAGAAAAACTGTTTTTT
>TRBD1|TRBJ2-1|NA|TRBV14
CASSHPPRDRGLFEQFF
TGTGCCAGCAGCCATCCCCCCCGTGACAGGGGGCTCTTTGAGCAGTTCTTC
>NA|TRBJ2-1|NA|TRBV20-1
CSATPEGEQFF
TGCAGTGCTACCCCCGAGGGTGAGCAGTTCTTC
>NA|TRBJ1-2|NA|TRBV18
CASSPGTRDNYGYTF
TGTGCCAGCTCACCCGGGACAAGAGATAACTATGGCTACACCTTC
>TRBD1|TRBJ1-4|NA|TRBV14
CASSAGTGMYGEKLFF
TGTGCCAGCAGCGCCGGGACAGGGATGTACGGTGAAAAACTGTTTTTT
>TRBD2|TRBJ2-4|NA|TRBV3-1/TRBV3-2
CASSHGGDIQYF
TGTGCCAGTAGCCATGGGGGGGACATTCAGTACTTC
>TRBD1|TRBJ1-6|NA|TRBV6-5
CASSYGGQGASPLHF
TGTGCCAGCAGTTATGGGGGGCAGGGGGCTTCCCCCCTCCACTTT
>TRBD2|TRBJ2-1|NA|TRBV5-4
CASSLGAPGLAANEQFF
TGTGCCAGCAGCTTGGGTGCTCCGGGACTAGCGGCAAATGAGCAGTTCTTC
>NA|TRBJ1-1|NA|TRBV6-5
CASSFWAGNTEAFF
TGTGCCAGCAGCTTTTGGGCAGGGAACACTGAAGCTTTCTTT
>NA|TRBJ1-6|NA|TRBV6-5
CASRDDSSPLHF
TGTGCCAGCAGAGATGACAGTTCACCCCTCCACTTT
>TRBD1|TRBJ2-1|NA|TRBV3-1/TRBV3-2
CATGQVAANEQFF
TGTGCCACCGGACAGGTCGCCGCCAATGAGCAGTTCTTC
>TRBD2|TRBJ2-2|NA|TRBV5-1
CASSLQGLAANTGELFF
TGCGCCAGCAGCTTACAGGGACTAGCGGCAAACACCGGGGAGCTGTTTTTT
>NA|TRBJ1-5|few|TRBV6-2/TRBV6-3
CASSYATGSGNQPQHF
TGTGCCAGCAGTTACGCCACAGGGAGCGGCAATCAGCCCCAGCATTTT
>TRBD1|TRBJ1-5|NA|TRBV19
CASSIGDRVNQPQHF
TGTGCCAGTAGTATAGGGGACAGGGTCAATCAGCCCCAGCATTTT
>NA|TRBJ1-3|once|TRBV30
CAWYTGIGGNTIYF
TGTGCCTGGTATACAGGGATCGGAGGAAACACCATATATTTT
>NA|TRBJ2-7|NA|TRBV6-5
CASSLSVAGKEQYF
TGTGCCAGCAGTTTATCGGTGGCAGGGAAGGAGCAGTACTTC
>TRBD2|TRBJ2-5|few|TRBV10-3
CAISPGLAGGQETQYF
TGTGCCATCAGCCCGGGACTAGCGGGGGGCCAAGAGACCCAGTACTTC
>TRBD1|TRBJ1-2|NA|TRBV9
CASSARPQQGTTLSSGYTF
TGTGCCAGCAGCGCGCGGCCCCAACAGGGGACAACCCTCAGTTCTGGCTACACCTTC
>NA|TRBJ2-7|NA|TRBV7-6
CASSLTDYNEQYF
TGTGCCAGCAGCTTAACTGACTACAACGAGCAGTACTTC
>NA|TRBJ1-2|NA|TRBV4-2
CASSRETDGYTF
TGTGCCAGCAGCCGAGAGACAGACGGCTACACCTTC
>NA|TRBJ1-6|few|TRBV5-4
CASSRTVTSHNSPLHF
TGTGCCAGCAGCCGGACAGTTACGTCCCATAATTCACCCCTCCACTTT
>NA|TRBJ1-1|NA|TRBV5-1
CASSLAGSSLDTEAFF
TGCGCCAGCAGCTTGGCTGGGAGCTCGTTGGACACTGAAGCTTTCTTT
>NA|TRBJ1-4|NA|TRBV9
CASSVGVGGREKLFF
TGTGCCAGCAGCGTAGGTGTCGGGGGTCGGGAAAAACTGTTTTTT
>TRBD1|TRBJ1-3|NA|TRBV2
CASSGQGAYGNTIYF
TGTGCCAGCAGTGGGCAGGGGGCATATGGAAACACCATATATTTT
>TRBD1|TRBJ1-4|NA|TRBV6-5
CASTKQGSNEKLFF
TGTGCCAGCACCAAACAGGGGTCTAATGAAAAACTGTTTTTT
>NA|TRBJ1-5|NA|TRBV7-2
CASRYREGSNQPQHF
TGTGCCAGCAGATACAGGGAGGGCAGCAATCAGCCCCAGCATTTT
>TRBD1|TRBJ1-5|NA|TRBV4-2
CASSLLDRSDQPQHF
TGTGCCAGCAGCCTCTTGGACAGGTCGGATCAGCCCCAGCATTTT
>NA|TRBJ1-5|NA|TRBV4-2
CASSQDLRGGLGGQPQHF
TGTGCCAGCAGCCAAGATTTGCGGGGGGGCCTGGGAGGTCAGCCCCAGCATTTT
>TRBD1|TRBJ2-3|NA|TRBV7-2
CASSPGDRGVTDTQYF
TGTGCCAGCAGCCCGGGGGACAGGGGGGTAACAGATACGCAGTATTTT
>NA|TRBJ2-2|NA|TRBV9
CASSVGGGSTGELFF
TGTGCCAGCAGCGTAGGGGGTGGGAGCACCGGGGAGCTGTTTTTT
>TRBD1|TRBJ2-7|NA|TRBV3-1/TRBV3-2
CASSPGDRETHRYF
TGTGCCAGCAGCCCGGGGGACAGGGAAACGCATCGGTACTTC
>NA|TRBJ1-5|NA|TRBV19
CASSKGGVGQPQHF
TGTGCCAGTAGTAAGGGGGGGGTCGGTCAGCCCCAGCATTTT
>NA|TRBJ2-5|NA|TRBV5-1
CASSLGTTSETQYF
TGCGCCAGCAGCTTGGGGACTACTTCGGAGACCCAGTACTTC
>TRBD1|TRBJ2-2|NA|TRBV19
CASSLNRDRGTGELFF
TGTGCCAGTAGCCTCAACCGGGACAGGGGCACCGGGGAGCTGTTTTTT
>NA|TRBJ1-2|NA|TRBV16
CASSLLGGGYGYTF
TGTGCCAGCAGCCTCCTCGGGGGAGGGTATGGCTACACCTTC
>NA|TRBJ2-7|NA|TRBV3-1/TRBV3-2
CASSQVSDSYEQYF
TGTGCCAGCAGCCAAGTATCGGACAGCTACGAGCAGTACTTC
>TRBD1|TRBJ2-3|NA|TRBV7-3
CASSPGTGVVDTQYF
TGTGCCAGCAGCCCCGGGACAGGGGTAGTAGATACGCAGTATTTT
>TRBD1|TRBJ2-2|few|TRBV2
CASSEDRANTGELFF
TGTGCCAGCAGCGAGGACAGGGCGAACACCGGGGAGCTGTTTTTT
>NA|TRBJ1-2|few|TRBV5-6
CASRIVVGYGYTF
TGTGCCAGCAGAATAGTTGTCGGCTATGGCTACACCTTC
>NA|TRBJ2-7|few|TRBV10-3
CAIMVRAYEQYF
TGTGCCATCATGGTCAGGGCCTACGAGCAGTACTTC
>NA|TRBJ2-5|NA|TRBV7-8
CASSPYQETQYF
TGTGCCAGCAGCCCATACCAAGAGACCCAGTACTTC
>TRBD1|TRBJ1-2|NA|TRBV6-5
CASSYSGTGRYGYTF
TGTGCCAGCAGTTACTCTGGGACAGGGCGCTATGGCTACACCTTC
>NA|TRBJ2-5|NA|TRBV7-2
CASSLGFLSDSGQETQYF
TGTGCCAGCAGCTTAGGTTTCTTGTCGGACTCCGGCCAAGAGACCCAGTACTTC
>TRBD1|TRBJ1-3|few|TRBV7-2
CASSLWTGAGNTIYF
TGTGCCAGCAGCTTGTGGACAGGGGCAGGAAACACCATATATTTT